The TCR beta chain described here comes from a study of T cells in Graves' hyperthyroidism and ophthalmopathy. Lactation, pregnancy, other autoimmune disease or uncontrolled infection led to exclusion of patients. TCR beta CDR3 regions were amplified from RNA. TCR CDR3 underwent first-round RT-PCR with the HTBI primer set. TCRdb passed the multiplex PCR reads through MiXCR, listing each CDR3 protein once. The sample has 200,000 to 250,000 distinct CDR3 sequences; about 17% are singletons. This clonotype was seen ten or more times. Antigen unknown. General study findings and limits: Most expanded thyroid clonotypes above 0.001 also appeared in blood.

Germline V gene lookup returns CDR1 SGHNT and CDR2 YENEEA. The CDR3 totals 16 residues. With V trimmed by 0 bases and J by 10 bases, 12 bases remained unmatched. The sequencing sample was made of blood. V usage is TRBV11-3 and J usage is TRBJ2-1; 7 positions match TRBD2. This receptor was identified in a woman in her late teens or twenties with Graves' ophthalmopathy. CDR3 sequence (DNA): TGTGCCAGCAGCTTAGATACCGGACTAGGCCGGGACGAGCAGTTCTTC. Amino acids: CASSLDTGLGRDEQFF. Combining the CDR3 with reference TRBV11-3 and TRBJ2-1 gives the whole variable domain EAGVVQSPRYKIIEKKQPVAFWCNPISGHNTLYWYLQNLGQGPELLIRYENEEAVDDSQLPKDRFSAERLKGVDSTLKIQPAELGDSAVYLCASSLDTGLGRDEQFFGPGTRLTVL.